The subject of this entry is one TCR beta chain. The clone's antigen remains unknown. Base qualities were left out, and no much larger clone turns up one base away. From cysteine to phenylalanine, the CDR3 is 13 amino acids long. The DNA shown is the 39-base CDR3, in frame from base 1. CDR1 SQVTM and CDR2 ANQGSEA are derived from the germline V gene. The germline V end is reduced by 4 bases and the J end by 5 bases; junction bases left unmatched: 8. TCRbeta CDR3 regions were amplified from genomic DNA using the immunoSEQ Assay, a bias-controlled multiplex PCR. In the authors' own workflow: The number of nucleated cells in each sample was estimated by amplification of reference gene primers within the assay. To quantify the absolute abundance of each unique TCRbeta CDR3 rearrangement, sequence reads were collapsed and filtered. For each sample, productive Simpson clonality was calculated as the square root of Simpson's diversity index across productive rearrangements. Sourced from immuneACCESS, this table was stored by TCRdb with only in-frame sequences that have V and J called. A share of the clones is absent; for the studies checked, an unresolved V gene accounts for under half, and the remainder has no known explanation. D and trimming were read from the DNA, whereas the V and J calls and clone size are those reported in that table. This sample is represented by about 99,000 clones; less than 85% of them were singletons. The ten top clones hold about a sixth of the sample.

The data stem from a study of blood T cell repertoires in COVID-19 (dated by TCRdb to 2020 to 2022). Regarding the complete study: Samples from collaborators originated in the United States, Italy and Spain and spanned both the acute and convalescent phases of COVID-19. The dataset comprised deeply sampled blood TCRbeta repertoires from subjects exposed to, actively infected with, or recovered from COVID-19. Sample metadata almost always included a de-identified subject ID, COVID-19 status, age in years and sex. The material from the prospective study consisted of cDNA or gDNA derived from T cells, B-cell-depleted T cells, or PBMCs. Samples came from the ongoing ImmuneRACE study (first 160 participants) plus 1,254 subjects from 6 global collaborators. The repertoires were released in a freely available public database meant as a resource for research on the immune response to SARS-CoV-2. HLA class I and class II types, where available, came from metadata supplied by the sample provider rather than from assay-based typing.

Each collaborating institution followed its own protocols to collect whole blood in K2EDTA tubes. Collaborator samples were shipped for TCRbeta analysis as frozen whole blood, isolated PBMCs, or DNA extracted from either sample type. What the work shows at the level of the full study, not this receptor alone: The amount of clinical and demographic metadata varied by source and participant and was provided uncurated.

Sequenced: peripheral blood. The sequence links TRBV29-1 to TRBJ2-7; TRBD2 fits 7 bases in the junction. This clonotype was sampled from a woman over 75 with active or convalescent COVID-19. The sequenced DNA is TGCAGCGTTGGTGGGACTACCGTCGACGAGCAGTACTTC. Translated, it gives CSVGGTTVDEQYF.